Shown below are 5 T cell receptor beta chains from a single sample sequenced in a study of blood T cell repertoires in COVID-19. The assay was immunoSEQ multiplex PCR, and TCRdb's table has in-frame clones only and misses some. The sample shows about 81,000 clones, about 91% of them seen only once. Material for sequencing was peripheral blood. The receptors originated from a woman of 80 years or more with acute or convalescent COVID-19.

This sequence joins TRBV5-1 and TRBJ1-1, with D uncertain. The V gene's germline CDR1 is SGHRS and CDR2 YFSETQ. The V end was cut by 0 bases, the J end by 4 bases, with 7 bases between. The CDR3 sequence is 13 residues long. The CDR3 coding sequence is TGCGCCAGCAGCTTGGCCCCAGGCACTGAAGCTTTCTTT. Translating gives CASSLAPGTEAFF.

The rearrangement uses TRBV6-5 and TRBJ2-4; 7 bases match TRBD2. V shed 7 bases, J shed 8 bases, and the junction held 8 bases outside the gene matches. Germline V CDR1 and CDR2: MNHEY, SVGAGI. The CDR3 sequence is 13 residues long. CDR3 sequence (DNA): TGTGCCAGCACCGAGGGAGGGGTGTACATTCAGTACTTC. It specifies CASTEGGVYIQYF.

Worth noting for this clone: One end of the junction is discordant with germline, which a read error may explain. The chain is built from TRBV7-7 and TRBJ2-2, with 12 bases identical to TRBD2. Germline CDR1 and CDR2: SSHAT and FNYEAQ (reference sequence). The CDR3 has 15 amino acids. The CDR3 DNA reads as TGTGCTAGCAGCTCAGGACTAGCGGGGACCGGGGAGCTGTTTTTT. Its protein is CASSSGLAGTGELFF.

This chain links TRBV7-8 with TRBJ2-5; D unclear. This CDR3 has 13 residues. Trimming took off 2 bases at V and 5 bases at J, with 9 bases between the two ends. Germline assignment: CDR1 SGHVS and CDR2 FQNEAQ. This CDR3 reads CASSLLSKETQYF. The CDR3 DNA reads as TGTGCCAGCAGCTTACTGAGTAAGGAGACCCAGTACTTC.

The rearrangement links TRBV4-1 to TRBJ1-4; tentative D call: TRBD1 (5 bases). The V gene's germline CDR1 is MGHRA and CDR2 YSYEKL. V lost 0 bases, J lost 2 bases, and 13 bases lay in between. The CDR3 is made up of 17 amino acids. Here the CDR3 DNA reads TGCGCCAGCAGCCAAGACCCCGGGGGTACGACTAATGAAAAACTGTTTTTT. It is translated as CASSQDPGGTTNEKLFF.